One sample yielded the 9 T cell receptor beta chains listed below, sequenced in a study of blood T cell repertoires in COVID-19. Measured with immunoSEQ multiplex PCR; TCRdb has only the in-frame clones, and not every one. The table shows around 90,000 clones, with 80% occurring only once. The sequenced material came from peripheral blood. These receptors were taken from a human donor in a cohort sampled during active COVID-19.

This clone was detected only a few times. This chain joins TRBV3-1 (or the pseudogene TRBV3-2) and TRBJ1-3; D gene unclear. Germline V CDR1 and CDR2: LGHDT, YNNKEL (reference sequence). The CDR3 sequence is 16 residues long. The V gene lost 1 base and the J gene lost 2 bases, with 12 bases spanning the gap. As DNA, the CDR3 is TGTGCCAGCAGCCAAGGGCGGGCCCTCACTGGAAACACCATATATTTT. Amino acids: CASSQGRALTGNTIYF.

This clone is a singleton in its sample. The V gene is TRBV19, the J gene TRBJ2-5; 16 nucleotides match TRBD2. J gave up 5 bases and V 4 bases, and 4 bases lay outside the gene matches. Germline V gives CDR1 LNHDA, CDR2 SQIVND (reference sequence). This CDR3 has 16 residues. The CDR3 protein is CASSTPGLAGGETQYF. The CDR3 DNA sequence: TGTGCCAGTAGTACCCCGGGACTAGCGGGAGGGGAGACCCAGTACTTC.

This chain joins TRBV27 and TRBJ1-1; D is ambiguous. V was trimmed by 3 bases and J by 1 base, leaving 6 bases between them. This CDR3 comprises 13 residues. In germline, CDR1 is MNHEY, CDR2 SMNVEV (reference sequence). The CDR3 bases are TGTGCCAGCAGTTTGCCAGGGAACACTGAAGCTTTCTTT. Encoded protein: CASSLPGNTEAFF.

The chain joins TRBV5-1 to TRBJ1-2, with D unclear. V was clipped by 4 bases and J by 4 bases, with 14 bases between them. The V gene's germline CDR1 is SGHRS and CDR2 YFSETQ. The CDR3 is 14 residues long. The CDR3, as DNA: TGCGCCAGCAGCCTTACCTCGGGTGCCTATGGCTACACCTTC. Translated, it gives CASSLTSGAYGYTF.

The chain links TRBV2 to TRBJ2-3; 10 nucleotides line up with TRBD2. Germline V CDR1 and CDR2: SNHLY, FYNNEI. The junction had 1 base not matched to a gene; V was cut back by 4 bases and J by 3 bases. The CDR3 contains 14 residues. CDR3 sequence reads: CASSVAGGTDTQYF. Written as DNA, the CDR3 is TGTGCCAGCAGTGTAGCGGGAGGAACAGATACGCAGTATTTT.

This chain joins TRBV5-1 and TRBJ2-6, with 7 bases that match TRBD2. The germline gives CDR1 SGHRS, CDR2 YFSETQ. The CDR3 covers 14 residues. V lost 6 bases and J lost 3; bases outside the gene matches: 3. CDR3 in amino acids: CASMRGSGANVLTF. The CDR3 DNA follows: TGCGCCAGCATGCGGGGGAGTGGGGCCAACGTCCTGACTTTC.

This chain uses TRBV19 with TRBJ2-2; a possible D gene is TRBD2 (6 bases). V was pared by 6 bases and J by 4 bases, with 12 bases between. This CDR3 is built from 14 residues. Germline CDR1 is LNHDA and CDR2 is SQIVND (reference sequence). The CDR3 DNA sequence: TGTGCCAGTAGATCAATCGGGGGCACCGGGGAGCTGTTTTTT. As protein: CASRSIGGTGELFF.

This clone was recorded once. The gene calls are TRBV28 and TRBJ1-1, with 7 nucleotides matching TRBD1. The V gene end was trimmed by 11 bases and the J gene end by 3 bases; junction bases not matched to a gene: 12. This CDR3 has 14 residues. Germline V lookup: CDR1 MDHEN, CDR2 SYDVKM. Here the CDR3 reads CAAGETRGDTEAFF. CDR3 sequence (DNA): TGTGCCGCAGGGGAGACCAGGGGGGACACTGAAGCTTTCTTT.

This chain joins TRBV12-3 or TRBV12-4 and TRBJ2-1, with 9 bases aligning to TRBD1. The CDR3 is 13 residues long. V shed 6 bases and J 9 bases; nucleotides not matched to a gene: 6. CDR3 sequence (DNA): TGTGCCAGCAGCTGGGGACAGGGAGGTGAGCAGTTCTTC. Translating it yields CASSWGQGGEQFF.